This T cell receptor beta chain is from a study of blood T cell repertoires in COVID-19. Study-level information: COVID-19 samples from acute and convalescent phases originated in the United States, Italy and Spain. T cells, B-cell-depleted T cells, or PBMCs supplied cDNA or gDNA.

Original analysis: Amplifying reference gene primers gave estimates of nucleated cell counts. Using immunoSEQ multiplex PCR, the repertoire was profiled, and TCRdb retains in-frame clones only, with some absent. Clonal size and the V and J genes are those of that table, whereas D and trimming came from the DNA. The data contain approximately 240,000 clones, around 85% of them singletons. Sequencing was carried out using peripheral blood. The sequence was obtained from a woman in her thirties or forties with active or convalescent COVID-19.

The chain's CDR3 is CASSLGRGRASEKLFF. The CDR3 DNA reads as TGTGCCAGCAGCTTAGGTCGCGGGCGGGCCAGTGAAAAACTGTTTTTT. The rearrangement uses TRBV7-9 and TRBJ1-4; D is ambiguous. Germline-derived CDR1 and CDR2 are SEHNR and FQNEAQ (reference sequence). The CDR3 contains 16 residues. The ends were cut back, 1 base at V and 7 bases at J, with 16 bases in the middle. The entire variable domain, with the rest obtained from reference TRBV7-9 and TRBJ1-4, is as follows: DTGVSQNPRHKITKRGQNVTFRCDPISEHNRLYWYRQTLGQGPEFLTYFQNEAQLEKSRLLSDRFSAERPKGSFSTLEIQRTEQGDSAMYLCASSLGRGRASEKLFFGSGTQLSVL.